Listed here are 12 T cell receptor beta chains from one sample, sequenced in a study of identical twins. MiXCR was run by TCRdb on the 5' RACE reads, yielding one entry per CDR3 protein. The sample lists approximately 670,000 distinct CDR3 sequences; around 6.1% were seen once. Sample: naive T cells sorted from blood. The receptor set was obtained from a man aged 18 to 30 in good health.

This clonotype showed up just a few times. This chain joins TRBV27 and TRBJ2-7; 8 nucleotides line up with TRBD1. Germline CDR1 is MNHEY and CDR2 is SMNVEV (reference sequence). The ends lost 3 bases at V and 2 bases at J; junction bases unmatched: 9. The CDR3 has 16 amino acids. The CDR3, as DNA: TGTGCCAGCAGTTTTCGGAGACAGGGGCTTCCCTACGAGCAGTACTTC. It yields the protein CASSFRRQGLPYEQYF.

The gene calls are TRBV20-1 and TRBJ2-1, with TRBD2 matching over 8 bases. CDR1 and CDR2 (germline): DFQATT, SNEGSKA (reference sequence). The V gene end was trimmed by 3 bases and the J gene end by 7 bases; junction bases not matched to a gene: 20. CDR3 length: 18 amino acids. CDR3 nucleotide sequence: TGCAGTGCTAGTGACGAGCGGGAGAAGACCTGGTACAGGAATGAGCAGTTCTTC. It is translated as CSASDEREKTWYRNEQFF.

This clonotype occurred many times. The chain carries TRBV20-1 and TRBJ2-1, with D unresolved. V was trimmed by 1 base and J by 13 bases, leaving 11 bases between them. CDR1 DFQATT and CDR2 SNEGSKA come from the germline V gene (reference sequence). The CDR3 loop spans 11 amino acids. CDR3 amino acids: CSARARQEQFF. CDR3 DNA: TGCAGTGCTAGAGCTAGGCAGGAACAGTTCTTC.

The table lists this clonotype with many counts. For the CDR3, the DNA is TGCAGCGTTAAGGAGGGGAACATTCAGTACTTC. It encodes CSVKEGNIQYF. V gene TRBV29-1 combines with J gene TRBJ2-4; a weak D match, TRBD2 (6 bases). Germline CDR1 and CDR2: SQVTM and ANQGSEA. V was cut by 5 bases and J by 7 bases, with 9 bases left in between. The CDR3 is 11 residues long. The full variable domain, completed using reference TRBV29-1 and TRBJ2-4, is SAVISQKPSRDICQRGTSLTIQCQVDSQVTMMFWYRQQPGQSLTLIATANQGSEATYESGFVIDKFPISRPNLTFSTLTVSNMSPEDSSIYLCSVKEGNIQYFGAGTRLSVL.

The chain combines TRBV7-2 with TRBJ1-2; no clear D. The CDR3 contains 14 residues. Germline CDR1 SGHTA, CDR2 FQGNSA. V was clipped by 6 bases and J by 0 bases, with 11 bases between them. CDR3 sequence (DNA): TGTGCCAGCAGGCTGGCGGCAGCTAACTATGGCTACACCTTC. Translating it yields CASRLAAANYGYTF.

The chain carries TRBV14 and TRBJ2-4, with TRBD1 as a possible D gene (6 bases). Trimming left V 8 bases short and J 1 base short, with 12 bases between. Germline CDR1 and CDR2: SGHDN and FVKESK. This CDR3 is 14 amino acids long. CDR3 in DNA: TGTGCCAGCGCTCAGGGGCCGGCCAAAAACATTCAGTACTTC. Translating it yields CASAQGPAKNIQYF. The variable domain in full, with the rest retrieved from reference TRBV14 and TRBJ2-4, is EAGVTQFPSHSVIEKGQTVTLRCDPISGHDNLYWYRRVMGKEIKFLLHFVKESKQDESGMPNNRFLAERTGGTYSTLKVQPAELEDSGVYFCASAQGPAKNIQYFGAGTRLSVL.

This clonotype was recorded many times. This chain joins TRBV7-9 and TRBJ2-1; D is uncertain. CDR3 size: 15 residues. CDR1 SEHNR and CDR2 FQNEAQ come from the germline V gene (reference sequence). V lost 5 bases and J lost 1, with 12 bases in between. The CDR3 spells CASSAKSGSYNEQFF. The CDR3 nucleotides read TGTGCCAGCAGCGCAAAGAGTGGGTCCTACAATGAGCAGTTCTTC.

The chain recombines TRBV9 with TRBJ2-2, with TRBD2 matching 13 bases. The CDR3 spans 16 residues. The V segment lost 3 bases and the J segment 4 bases; nucleotides outside the gene matches: 3. Germline V CDR1 and CDR2: SGDLS, YYNGEE. In DNA form, the CDR3 reads TGTGCCAGCAGCGCCAGACTAGCGGGGGGCACCGGGGAGCTGTTTTTT. Its protein product is CASSARLAGGTGELFF.

This clonotype has at least ten counts. CDR3 in amino acids: CASSLLEQQFF. The CDR3 DNA follows: TGTGCCAGCAGTTTGTTAGAACAGCAGTTCTTC. The chain is built from TRBV12-3 or TRBV12-4 and TRBJ2-1; D is undetermined. This CDR3 spans 11 amino acids. V was shortened by 3 bases and J by 11 bases, with 8 bases between the two germline ends.

The chain has TRBV14 and TRBJ1-3; D gene ambiguous. CDR1 and CDR2 from the germline V gene are SGHDN and FVKESK. V dropped 4 bases and J dropped 3 bases, with 13 bases sitting between them. The CDR3 consists of 15 residues. In DNA form, the CDR3 reads TGTGCCAGCAGCCGAGGAACTGCTTTTGGAAACACCATATATTTT. It specifies CASSRGTAFGNTIYF.

This clonotype was observed many times. This rearrangement joins TRBV29-1 to TRBJ2-5, with 7 bases aligning to TRBD2. This CDR3 spans 14 amino acids. The germline CDR1 and CDR2 sequences are SQVTM and ANQGSEA. Trimming took 1 base from V and 3 from J; bases not matched to a gene: 5. The CDR3 nucleotides read TGCAGCGTTGAAGGTGGGAGGGGAAAAGAGACCCAGTACTTC. Translation: CSVEGGRGKETQYF. The variable domain in full, completed from reference TRBV29-1 and TRBJ2-5, reads SAVISQKPSRDICQRGTSLTIQCQVDSQVTMMFWYRQQPGQSLTLIATANQGSEATYESGFVIDKFPISRPNLTFSTLTVSNMSPEDSSIYLCSVEGGRGKETQYFGPGTRLLVL.

This clonotype was seen a handful of times. The chain carries TRBV4-3 and TRBJ2-7, with D maybe TRBD1 (6 bases). Per the germline V gene, CDR1 is LGHNA and CDR2 is YSLEER. This CDR3 has 14 residues. The ends were cut back, 3 bases at V and 4 bases at J, with 13 bases in the middle. CDR3 amino acids: CASSQNLDRYEQYF. CDR3 DNA sequence: TGCGCCAGCAGCCAGAACCTGGACAGATACGAGCAGTACTTC.